The 23 T cell receptor beta chains given below trace back to one sample, sequenced in a study of radiotherapy plus CTLA-4 blockade in lung cancer. Method: immunoSEQ multiplex PCR; TCRdb's copy keeps in-frame clones and lacks some. The repertoire holds 45,000 or so clones, with 70% to 80% as singletons. Sequences were derived from peripheral blood, sampled from a patient treated with radiotherapy plus ipilimumab. The receptors were gathered from a human donor with non-small cell lung cancer who had stable disease on radiotherapy plus ipilimumab.

Turning to this clone: Other nucleotide sequences from this sample produce the same CDR3. V usage is TRBV13 and J usage is TRBJ1-5; no clear D. Trimming pared 0 bases from V and 2 bases from J, leaving 8 bases between. The germline V gene has CDR1 PRHDT and CDR2 FYEKMQ (reference sequence). This CDR3 has 15 residues. Here the CDR3 DNA reads TGTGCCAGCAGCTTAGGAAGGGCTCGCAATCAGCCCCAGCATTTT. Residues: CASSLGRARNQPQHF. Full variable domain (missing parts from reference TRBV13 and TRBJ1-5): AAGVIQSPRHLIKEKRETATLKCYPIPRHDTVYWYQQGPGQDPQFLISFYEKMQSDKGSIPDRFSAQQFSDYHSELNMSSLELGDSALYFCASSLGRARNQPQHFGDGTRLSIL.

This clone has only one observation. The CDR3 DNA sequence: TGTGCCAGCATCCCGGGAGAAGGGGGCGTATTCCACATGAACACTGAAGCTTTCTTT. It codes for CASIPGEGGVFHMNTEAFF. The chain joins TRBV7-2 to TRBJ1-1; 7 bases agree with TRBD1. In germline, CDR1 is SGHTA, CDR2 FQGNSA. This CDR3 spans 19 amino acids. V lost 7 bases and J lost 0; bases outside the gene matches: 20.

The J gene is TRBJ1-3, the V gene TRBV30, with D unclear. This CDR3 contains 12 residues. Trimming removed 4 bases from V and 4 bases from J, with 8 bases in between. Germline values: CDR1 GTSNPN, CDR2 SVGIG (reference sequence). CDR3: CAWKAAGNTIYF. The CDR3 region has the DNA TGTGCCTGGAAGGCAGCGGGAAACACCATATATTTT.

The gene calls are TRBV27 and TRBJ1-5; maybe TRBD1 (6 bases). The V gene's germline CDR1 is MNHEY and CDR2 SMNVEV (reference sequence). This CDR3 spans 13 amino acids. V was trimmed by 9 bases and J by 6 bases, leaving 15 bases between them. CDR3: CASRGGVGQPQHF. CDR3 DNA sequence: TGTGCCAGTCGAGGGGGGGTCGGTCAGCCCCAGCATTTT.

This clone was found once. V is TRBV6-5 and J is TRBJ1-2; D not certain. The CDR3 covers 13 residues. The V end lost 6 bases, the J end lost 1 base, and 9 bases lay between the germline ends. Germline CDR1 MNHEY, CDR2 SVGAGI. The CDR3 region has the DNA TGTGCCAGCAGCGACGAGATTAACTATGGCTACACCTTC. It specifies CASSDEINYGYTF.

The chain carries TRBV4-3 and TRBJ2-5; D may be TRBD2 (5 bases). V was pared by 0 bases and J by 4 bases, with 9 bases between. Looked up from germline, CDR1 is LGHNA and CDR2 is YSLEER. This CDR3 has 14 amino acids. The CDR3 is CASSQERRRETQYF. CDR3 sequence (DNA): TGCGCCAGCAGCCAAGAGCGGAGGAGAGAGACCCAGTACTTC.

The chain uses TRBV5-1 and TRBJ2-3, with D unresolved. The germline CDR1 and CDR2 sequences are SGHRS and YFSETQ. V gave up 0 bases and J gave up 2 bases, with 10 bases separating them. The CDR3 spans 15 residues. The CDR3 here is CASSLVDHDTDTQYF. CDR3 DNA sequence: TGCGCCAGCAGCTTGGTGGACCACGACACAGATACGCAGTATTTT. Full variable domain (remainder filled in from reference TRBV5-1 and TRBJ2-3): KAGVTQTPRYLIKTRGQQVTLSCSPISGHRSVSWYQQTPGQGLQFLFEYFSETQRNKGNFPGRFSGRQFSNSRSEMNVSTLELGDSALYLCASSLVDHDTDTQYFGPGTRLTVL.

The CDR3: CASSLKGSARTFNTEAFF. Written as DNA, the CDR3 is TGTGCCAGCAGCTTAAAAGGTTCGGCGCGAACCTTTAACACTGAAGCTTTCTTT. This chain connects TRBV11-2 to TRBJ1-1, with D hard to call. Trimming shortened V by 2 bases and J by 2 bases, and 21 bases separated the two germline ends. This CDR3 spans 18 amino acids. Germline V gene data show CDR1 as SGHAT and CDR2 as FQNNGV.

The V gene is TRBV11-3, the J gene TRBJ1-5; TRBD1 is a possible D gene (6 bases). This CDR3 comprises 15 residues. Trimming took 1 base from V and 3 from J, leaving 10 bases between them. The germline V gene encodes CDR1 SGHNT and CDR2 YENEEA. The CDR3 DNA follows: TGTGCCAGCAGCTTAGGATACAGGGACAATCAGCCCCAGCATTTT. Translation gives CASSLGYRDNQPQHF.

The table lists this clone with a few counts. This chain joins TRBV6-5 and TRBJ2-7; 8 positions agree with TRBD1. The CDR3 length is 12 residues. V lost 6 bases, J lost 2 bases, and 0 bases stayed unmatched. Germline V lookup: CDR1 MNHEY, CDR2 SVGAGI. The CDR3 sequence is CASRTGAYEQYF. CDR3 nucleotide sequence: TGTGCCAGCAGGACAGGGGCCTACGAGCAGTACTTC.

The chain has TRBV30 and TRBJ1-1; possible D gene TRBD1, 5 bases. This CDR3 is built from 15 residues. V shed 3 bases and J shed 6 bases, with 20 bases lying between them. Per germline, CDR1 GTSNPN and CDR2 SVGIG (reference sequence). The chain's CDR3 is CAWRVNRDWVPEAFF. The CDR3, as DNA: TGTGCCTGGAGAGTTAACCGGGACTGGGTCCCTGAAGCTTTCTTT.

This chain joins TRBV27 and TRBJ2-1, with D perhaps matching TRBD2 (5 bases). The germline V gene encodes CDR1 MNHEY and CDR2 SMNVEV (reference sequence). V was cut by 6 bases and J by 8 bases, with 11 bases left in between. This CDR3 region has 12 residues. CDR3 sequence reads: CASRGLSDEQFF. CDR3 in DNA: TGTGCCAGCAGAGGACTCAGCGATGAGCAGTTCTTC.

V gene TRBV7-8 combines with J gene TRBJ1-5; no reliable D call. Germline-derived CDR1 and CDR2 are SGHVS and FQNEAQ. V was pared by 1 base and J by 0 bases, with 1 base between. The CDR3 is 13 residues long. CDR3 DNA sequence: TGTGCCAGCAGCTTAGATAGCAATCAGCCCCAGCATTTT. As protein: CASSLDSNQPQHF. The variable domain in full, with the rest retrieved from reference TRBV7-8 and TRBJ1-5, is GAGVSQSPRYKVAKRGQDVALRCDPISGHVSLFWYQQALGQGPEFLTYFQNEAQLDKSGLPSDRFFAERPEGSVSTLKIQRTQQEDSAVYLCASSLDSNQPQHFGDGTRLSIL.

V is TRBV6-1 and J is TRBJ2-7, with D uncertain. V lost 8 bases and J 0 bases, leaving 11 bases between the germline ends. This CDR3 has 13 amino acids. Germline CDR1 is MNHNS and CDR2 is SASEGT. CDR3 residues: CASYSTVSYEQYF. The CDR3 region has the DNA TGTGCCAGCTACTCTACGGTCTCCTACGAGCAGTACTTC.

This clone was observed a handful of times. V and J are TRBV7-3 and TRBJ1-1; D gene uncertain. Trimming removed 1 base at V and 1 base at J, with 13 bases between. The CDR3 is made up of 16 amino acids. Germline V lookup: CDR1 SGHTA, CDR2 FQGTGA. The CDR3 is CASSLKRLTSNTEAFF. As DNA, the CDR3 is TGTGCCAGCAGCTTAAAACGGCTAACCTCGAACACTGAAGCTTTCTTT.

The rearrangement uses TRBV19 and TRBJ1-5; D remains unclear. Trimming removed 3 bases from V and 1 base from J, with 7 bases in between. The CDR3 extends over 14 amino acids. The V gene's germline CDR1 is LNHDA and CDR2 SQIVND (reference sequence). The CDR3 nucleotides are TGTGCCAGTAGTATCACCGGGAGCAATCAGCCCCAGCATTTT. As protein: CASSITGSNQPQHF.

The rearrangement uses TRBV6-5 and TRBJ1-6, with TRBD1 as a possible D gene (5 bases). The CDR3 consists of 13 residues. Germline loops: CDR1 MNHEY, CDR2 SVGAGI. Trimming cost V 4 bases and J 8 bases, with 9 bases left between them. The CDR3 DNA reads TGTGCCAGCAGTTTAGCAGGGTATTCACCCCTCCACTTT. Translation gives CASSLAGYSPLHF.

This clone appeared a few times. The J gene is TRBJ1-4, the V gene TRBV7-8; D call uncertain. The CDR3 contains 14 residues. Trimming pared 1 base from V and 4 bases from J, leaving 7 bases between. CDR1 and CDR2 (germline): SGHVS, FQNEAQ. The CDR3 loop reads CASSLGTVNEKLFF. The CDR3 bases are TGTGCCAGCAGCTTAGGGACGGTTAATGAAAAACTGTTTTTT.

The chain links TRBV7-7 to TRBJ2-2; TRBD1 matches 9 bases. CDR1 SSHAT and CDR2 FNYEAQ come from the germline V gene (reference sequence). The CDR3 length is 15 residues. Germline trimming cut 5 bases from V and 5 bases from J; bases unmatched to any gene: 6. This CDR3 reads CASSPGQGGTGELFF. The CDR3 nucleotides read TGTGCCAGCAGCCCGGGACAGGGAGGGACCGGGGAGCTGTTTTTT.

The chain is built from TRBV23-1 and TRBJ2-1, with TRBD1 matching over 9 bases. TRBV23-1 is classed as an ORF, of uncertain function. CDR3 length: 17 residues. The V gene end was trimmed by 4 bases and the J gene end by 5 bases; junction bases not matched to a gene: 12. CDR3 in DNA: TGCGCCAGCAGTCGTTCCGGGACAGGGTTGGTGAACAATGAGCAGTTCTTC. Amino acid sequence: CASSRSGTGLVNNEQFF.

The sample holds a few counts of this clone. The rearrangement links TRBV5-4 to TRBJ2-1, with 11 bases that match TRBD1. Germline CDR1 SGHNT, CDR2 YYREEE (reference sequence). The CDR3 has 18 amino acids. J was trimmed by 5 bases and V by 4 bases; bases with no gene match: 14. In nucleotides, the CDR3 is TGTGCCAGCAGCCTTCGGGACAGGGGGGCATGGGCACACAATGAGCAGTTCTTC. This sequence encodes CASSLRDRGAWAHNEQFF.

This chain links TRBV6-5 with TRBJ2-7; a weak D match, TRBD1 (6 bases). From germline, CDR1 is MNHEY and CDR2 SVGAGI. This CDR3 is built from 15 residues. Trimming stripped 7 bases from V and 3 bases from J, with 19 bases between. The CDR3 loop reads CASNRQRDMGYEQYV. CDR3 nucleotides: TGTGCCAGCAATCGCCAAAGGGACATGGGCTACGAGCAGTACGTC.

Note on this clone: Other DNA sequences in the sample encode the same CDR3. The chain has TRBV20-1 and TRBJ2-5; no firm D call. The CDR3 is made up of 11 amino acids. V was trimmed by 2 bases and J by 3 bases, leaving 4 bases between them. Germline values: CDR1 DFQATT, CDR2 SNEGSKA (reference sequence). Here the CDR3 reads CSARPEETQYF. The DNA for the CDR3 is TGCAGTGCTAGACCGGAAGAGACCCAGTACTTC.